This T cell receptor beta chain appears in the sequencing data of a study of blood T cell repertoires in COVID-19. Measured with immunoSEQ multiplex PCR; TCRdb has only the in-frame clones, and not every one. The sample has 160,000 or so clones, roughly 90% seen once; the top ten hold approximately 3%. V was trimmed by 0 bases and J by 2 bases, leaving 18 bases between them. The CDR3 length is 18 residues. Germline V gives CDR1 SGHDT, CDR2 YYEEEE. The specimen was peripheral blood. This TCR was recovered from a man aged 60 to 75 with acute or convalescent COVID-19. This sequence joins TRBV5-6 and TRBJ1-5; maybe TRBD1 (5 bases). CDR3 residues: CASSLGPPAGDGNQPQHF. In DNA form, the CDR3 reads TGTGCCAGCAGCTTGGGACCCCCTGCGGGGGACGGCAATCAGCCCCAGCATTTT.